The 29 T cell receptor beta chains below were found in one sample sequenced in a study of T cells in women clearing cervical HPV infection. TCRdb keeps only in-frame clones here, not all; method: immunoSEQ multiplex PCR. This sample contains some 37,000 clones. The specimen was blood buffy coat. These TCRs come from a woman between 18 and 70 years old with a cervical HPV16 infection that either progressed to CIN3+ or cleared (not recorded which).

Regarding this clone: Sequencing ends 3 residues short of the CDR3 end; the germline J gene provides the rest. The chain couples TRBV20-1 to TRBJ1-4, with 8 bases aligning to TRBD1. Germline-derived CDR1 and CDR2 are DFQATT and SNEGSKA (reference sequence). The length of the CDR3 is 15 residues. V shed 0 bases and J 5 bases; nucleotides not matched to a gene: 5. CDR3 DNA (partial): TGCAGTGCTAGAGAGGCCGGACAGGGCAATGAAAAA. Translated: CSAREAGQGNEK. From start to end, the CDR3 is CSAREAGQGNEKLFF.

Remarks on this clone: The missing CDR3 end, 3 residues past where the read stops, is filled in from the germline J gene. This chain links TRBV20-1 with TRBJ1-1; possible D gene TRBD1, 6 bases. V lost 0 bases and J lost 1, with 15 bases in between. The germline CDR1 and CDR2 sequences are DFQATT and SNEGSKA (reference sequence). The length of the CDR3 is 16 residues. CDR3 bases read: TGCAGTGCTAGAGACCCAGCCCCAGGGGAGAACACTGAA. It translates to CSARDPAPGENTE. The whole CDR3 region reads CSARDPAPGENTEAFF.

To note about this clone: The read finishes 3 residues shy of the CDR3 end, and the germline J gene is used to complete it. The chain recombines TRBV2 with TRBJ2-1; D not resolved. CDR1 and CDR2 from the germline V gene are SNHLY and FYNNEI. The CDR3 has 13 amino acids. V was pared by 8 bases and J by 6 bases, with 14 bases between. Incomplete CDR3 DNA: TGTGCCAGCTCTCTACCCGGTCTCAATGAG. Translated, it gives CASSLPGLNE. The CDR3 in its entirety is CASSLPGLNEQFF.

Worth noting for this clone: The sequenced fragment ends 3 residues before the CDR3 boundary, so the rest is inferred from the germline J gene. J is TRBJ2-4 and V is TRBV19; possibly TRBD1 for D (6 bases). V was clipped by 6 bases and J by 5 bases, with 17 bases between them. Germline V gene lookup returns CDR1 LNHDA and CDR2 SQIVND (reference sequence). This CDR3 region has 15 residues. The sequenced CDR3 bases are TGTGCCAGTAGCGGACCCACAGGGAGTGAAAACATT. Translating it yields CASSGPTGSENI. From start to end, the CDR3 is CASSGPTGSENIQYF.

About this clone itself: The junction shows a germline mismatch at one end, possibly a read error. The read falls 3 residues short of the CDR3 end, and the missing part is taken from the germline J gene. The chain joins TRBV6-1 to TRBJ1-2; weak D call: TRBD1 (5 bases). The CDR3 is made up of 13 amino acids. CDR1 and CDR2 from the germline V gene are MNHNS and SASEGT. The CDR3 protein is CASSQADSYGYTF. The covered CDR3 bases are TGTGCCAGCAGTCAAGCAGACAGCTATGGC.

On this clone: The observed sequence ends 3 residues before the CDR3 terminus, with the missing tail filled in from the germline J gene. V gene TRBV11-2 combines with J gene TRBJ2-3; tentatively, D is TRBD1 (5 bases). CDR3 size: 13 residues. CDR1 SGHAT and CDR2 FQNNGV come from the germline V gene. This chain's CDR3 is CASSQGLNQPQYF. Partial CDR3 DNA: TGTGCCAGCAGCCAGGGTCTGAATCAGCCG.

To note about this clone: The sequenced fragment ends 3 residues before the CDR3 boundary, so the rest is inferred from the germline J gene. The chain uses TRBV7-3 and TRBJ1-2, with unresolved D. The ends were cut back, 9 bases at V and 0 bases at J, with 11 bases in the middle. The CDR3 has 13 residues. In germline, CDR1 is SGHTA, CDR2 FQGTGA. Partial CDR3 DNA: TGTGCCAGGTTCCTTTCAGCTAACTATGGC. Residues: CARFLSANYG. The whole CDR3 protein is CARFLSANYGYTF.

In regard to this clone: The CDR3 end falls 3 residues outside the read, so it is completed with the germline J gene. This chain joins TRBV20-1 and TRBJ1-5, with 7 bases that match TRBD1. V dropped 6 bases and J dropped 3; count of bases not matched to a gene: 11. The CDR3 runs 15 residues. The V gene's germline CDR1 is DFQATT and CDR2 SNEGSKA (reference sequence). The sequenced CDR3 bases are TGCAGTGCAAAATCCCCTACAGGGGACAATCAGCCC. It yields the protein CSAKSPTGDNQP. The full-length CDR3 reads as CSAKSPTGDNQPQHF.

With regard to this clone: The CDR3 end is not reached by the read, which stops 3 residues before it; the germline J gene fills it in. This chain connects TRBV29-1 to TRBJ2-5; D is unclear. CDR1 and CDR2 from the germline V gene are SQVTM and ANQGSEA. The ends were cut back, 6 bases at V and 0 bases at J, with 8 bases in the middle. There are 12 residues in the CDR3. Partial CDR3 DNA: TGCAGCGTCGAGCAGGACCAAGAGACC. It yields the protein CSVEQDQET. The full CDR3 reads CSVEQDQETQYF.

A note on this clone: The observed sequence ends 3 residues before the CDR3 terminus, with the missing tail filled in from the germline J gene. The genes are TRBV20-1 and TRBJ2-7, with a weak D call TRBD2 (6 bases). The CDR3 consists of 14 residues. Germline V gene data show CDR1 as DFQATT and CDR2 as SNEGSKA (reference sequence). V dropped 5 bases and J dropped 6 bases, with 20 bases sitting between them. The CDR3 is CSALGPGGRGEQYF. Partial CDR3 DNA: TGCAGTGCTTTAGGCCCCGGGGGACGGGGCGAG.

On this clone itself: The read gets to within 3 residues of the CDR3 end, and the germline J gene fills in the rest. The chain links TRBV20-1 to TRBJ2-1; no reliable D call. Per the germline V gene, CDR1 is DFQATT and CDR2 is SNEGSKA (reference sequence). The CDR3 sequence is 14 residues long. Trimming pared 1 base from V and 4 bases from J, leaving 11 bases between. The sequenced part of the CDR3 DNA is TGCAGTGCTAGAGTCGTCCGTTTTTACAATGAG. Amino acid sequence: CSARVVRFYNE. The full CDR3 protein is CSARVVRFYNEQFF.

Of note for this clone: The CDR3 end is not reached by the read, which stops 3 residues before it; the germline J gene fills it in. The chain couples TRBV18 to TRBJ2-5; TRBD1 matches 7 bases. The CDR3 loop spans 13 amino acids. With V trimmed by 3 bases and J by 4 bases, 2 bases remained unmatched. Germline V lookup: CDR1 KGHSH, CDR2 LQKENI. Partial CDR3 DNA: TGTGCCAGCTCACCGACAGGGTCAGAGACC. This sequence encodes CASSPTGSET. The full CDR3 reads CASSPTGSETQYF.

Comments on this clone: Sequencing ends 3 residues short of the CDR3 end; the germline J gene provides the rest. The rearrangement joins TRBV20-1 to TRBJ2-7; 7 nucleotides line up with TRBD2. CDR1 and CDR2 from the germline V gene are DFQATT and SNEGSKA (reference sequence). The CDR3 has 13 residues. V gave up 0 bases and J gave up 4 bases; unmatched junction bases: 3. CDR3 loop: CSAREAGVYEQYF. CDR3 DNA (partial): TGCAGTGCTAGAGAGGCGGGGGTTTACGAG.

With regard to this clone: The read gets to within 3 residues of the CDR3 end, and the germline J gene fills in the rest. This chain connects TRBV9 to TRBJ2-3, with D possibly TRBD1 on 6 matching bases. The CDR3 contains 16 residues. Trimming shortened V by 4 bases and J by 3 bases, and 18 bases separated the two germline ends. Germline values: CDR1 SGDLS, CDR2 YYNGEE. The CDR3 reads CASSSRVGGRTDTQYF. Incomplete CDR3 DNA: TGTGCCAGCAGCTCGAGAGTAGGGGGTCGAACAGATACG.

On this clone itself: The read finishes 3 residues shy of the CDR3 end, and the germline J gene is used to complete it. This sequence joins TRBV7-2 and TRBJ2-3; D remains unclear. Germline CDR1 SGHTA, CDR2 FQGNSA. The CDR3 is 13 residues long. Trimming left V 4 bases short and J 0 bases short, with 5 bases between. The sequenced CDR3 bases are TGTGCCAGCAGCTCCCAGAGCACAGATACG. This sequence encodes CASSSQSTDT. The whole CDR3 is CASSSQSTDTQYF.

CDR3 loop: CASSLTGSNQPQHF. Incomplete CDR3 DNA: TGTGCCAGCAGTTTGACGGGGAGCAATCAGCCC. This chain uses TRBV12-3 or TRBV12-4 with TRBJ1-5; D is unresolved. The CDR3 is cut off 3 residues early in the read; its end comes from the germline J gene. V shed 3 bases and J shed 1 base, with 7 bases lying between them. The CDR3 runs to 14 residues.

Points on this clone: The read finishes 3 residues shy of the CDR3 end, and the germline J gene is used to complete it. This chain joins TRBV4-1 and TRBJ2-5; 9 nucleotides match TRBD1. Germline-derived CDR1 and CDR2 are MGHRA and YSYEKL. The length of the CDR3 is 15 residues. V lost 3 bases, J lost 5 bases, and 7 bases stayed unmatched. CDR3 protein: CASSHWGQGVETQYF. The covered CDR3 bases are TGCGCCAGCAGCCACTGGGGACAGGGAGTGGAGACC.

About this clone: The CDR3 goes on 3 residues after the read ends, and that part is filled in from the germline J gene. The chain has TRBV7-2 and TRBJ2-7; D unclear. This CDR3 region has 14 residues. Per the germline V gene, CDR1 is SGHTA and CDR2 is FQGNSA. The V gene lost 2 bases and the J gene lost 1 base, with 9 bases spanning the gap. CDR3 protein: CASSLLGQSYEQYF. The DNA read from the CDR3 is TGTGCCAGCAGCTTACTAGGCCAGTCCTACGAG. Looking up the rest from reference TRBV7-2 and TRBJ2-7 gives the full variable domain: GAGVSQSPSNKVTEKGKDVELRCDPISGHTALYWYRQSLGQGLEFLIYFQGNSAPDKSGLPSDRFSAERTGGSVSTLTIQRTQQEDSAVYLCASSLLGQSYEQYFGPGTRLTVT.

On this clone: Read data end 3 residues before the CDR3 end; the end is taken from the germline J gene. Other DNA sequences in this sample translate to the same CDR3. V is TRBV7-3 and J is TRBJ2-2, with 13 bases identical to TRBD2. CDR1 SGHTA and CDR2 FQGTGA come from the germline V gene. V trimming: 4 bases; J trimming: 6 bases; junction bases outside the gene matches: 2. This CDR3 comprises 15 residues. Here the CDR3 reads CASSSGLAGAGELFF. Partial CDR3 DNA: TGTGCCAGCAGCTCCGGACTAGCGGGAGCCGGGGAG.

As to this clone: A read error may account for a junction end that differs from germline. The missing CDR3 end, 3 residues past where the read stops, is filled in from the germline J gene. The V call is TRBV4-2, the J call TRBJ1-2; D call uncertain. In germline, CDR1 is LGHNA, CDR2 YNFKEQ. This CDR3 comprises 14 residues. The sequenced CDR3 bases are TGCGCCAGCAGCCAAGCGGCGACATCATATGGC. The encoded protein is CASSQAATSYG. Given in full, the CDR3 is CASSQAATSYGYTF.

In the case of this clone: The read halts 3 residues ahead of the CDR3 end, with the missing end drawn from the germline J gene. The chain couples TRBV11-3 to TRBJ1-3; 9 bases agree with TRBD1. Per germline, CDR1 SGHNT and CDR2 YENEEA. This CDR3 spans 14 amino acids. The trim removed 5 bases at V and 4 bases at J, leaving 3 bases unmatched. CDR3: CASSPGTGGNTIYF. CDR3 DNA (partial): TGTGCCAGCAGCCCGGGGACAGGGGGAAACACC.

Incomplete CDR3 DNA: TGTGCCAGCAGTTTTAGGAAGGAGTCGTTGAAGCGGGGCTACAATGAG. This encodes CASSFRKESLKRGYNE. The complete CDR3 protein is CASSFRKESLKRGYNEQFF. The chain joins TRBV28 to TRBJ2-1; 7 bases agree with TRBD2. The CDR3 is cut off 3 residues early in the read; its end comes from the germline J gene. CDR1 and CDR2 (germline): MDHEN, SYDVKM. Germline trimming cut 3 bases from V and 3 bases from J; bases unmatched to any gene: 17. This CDR3 is built from 19 residues.

On this clone itself: Read coverage stops 3 residues before the CDR3 terminus; the germline J gene supplies the remainder. This rearrangement joins TRBV7-9 to TRBJ1-2; 8 bases match TRBD1. CDR1 SEHNR and CDR2 FQNEAQ come from the germline V gene (reference sequence). The CDR3 sequence is 15 residues long. CDR3 DNA, as far as it was read: TGTGCCAGCAGCCCCATGGGACAGGCCTTGGGGGGC. It specifies CASSPMGQALGG. The full CDR3 reads CASSPMGQALGGYTF.

Remarks on this clone: Read coverage stops 3 residues before the CDR3 terminus; the germline J gene supplies the remainder. The J gene is TRBJ2-7, the V gene TRBV11-2; D is uncertain. Trimming left V 1 base short and J 0 bases short, with 7 bases between. The CDR3 has 14 residues. Germline values: CDR1 SGHAT, CDR2 FQNNGV. The CDR3 region is CASSLAGSSYEQYF. The sequenced CDR3 bases are TGTGCCAGCAGCTTAGCGGGTTCCTCCTACGAG.

Points on this clone: The sequence runs out 3 residues before the end of the CDR3; the remainder is reconstructed from the germline J gene. This rearrangement joins TRBV19 to TRBJ2-3; 7 bases agree with TRBD1. Germline assignment: CDR1 LNHDA and CDR2 SQIVND (reference sequence). The CDR3 runs to 14 residues. V lost 5 bases, J lost 4 bases, and 6 bases stayed unmatched. CDR3 protein: CASSGQGDSDTQYF. The covered CDR3 bases are TGTGCCAGTAGTGGCCAGGGGGATTCAGATACG.

With respect to this clone: The read comes to an end 3 residues before the CDR3 does, leaving the germline J gene to fill in the end. This chain uses TRBV11-2 with TRBJ1-4; weak D call: TRBD1 (5 bases). The CDR3 is 13 residues long. Per germline, CDR1 SGHAT and CDR2 FQNNGV. V was clipped by 3 bases and J by 9 bases, with 11 bases between them. Partial CDR3 DNA: TGTGCCAGCAGCTTGAACAGACAGCAAAAA. Protein product: CASSLNRQQK. The entire CDR3 protein is CASSLNRQQKLFF.

Remarks on this clone: The read stops 3 residues short of the end of the CDR3; the missing end is completed from the germline J gene. This chain links TRBV19 with TRBJ2-1, with D maybe TRBD1 (6 bases). CDR1 is LNHDA and CDR2 is SQIVND in the germline V gene (reference sequence). CDR3 length equals 18 residues. Trimming left V 0 bases short and J 8 bases short, with 23 bases between. CDR3 residues: CASSIDGPSRQGFDEQFF. The covered CDR3 bases are TGTGCCAGTAGTATAGATGGTCCCAGCCGGCAGGGGTTCGATGAG.

About this clone itself: The read ends 3 residues shy of where the CDR3 ends; the end is completed using the germline J gene. V usage is TRBV5-1 and J usage is TRBJ2-7; unclear D gene. Germline loops: CDR1 SGHRS, CDR2 YFSETQ. The CDR3 covers 14 residues. The V and J ends lost 0 bases and 1 base respectively, with 8 bases between them. CDR3 loop: CASSLEGYSYEQYF. CDR3 bases read: TGCGCCAGCAGCTTGGAGGGTTATTCCTACGAG. Full variable domain (remainder filled in from reference TRBV5-1 and TRBJ2-7): KAGVTQTPRYLIKTRGQQVTLSCSPISGHRSVSWYQQTPGQGLQFLFEYFSETQRNKGNFPGRFSGRQFSNSRSEMNVSTLELGDSALYLCASSLEGYSYEQYFGPGTRLTVT.

Worth noting for this clone: The read ends 3 residues early relative to the CDR3; the germline J gene fills the gap. V gene TRBV28 combines with J gene TRBJ1-4, with D maybe TRBD1 (5 bases). The CDR3 extends over 17 amino acids. Trimming stripped 4 bases from V and 8 bases from J, with 23 bases between. Germline V lookup: CDR1 MDHEN, CDR2 SYDVKM. The DNA read from the CDR3 is TGTGCCAGCAGTTCTAGGCAGGGTTTTGATGTTGGGGAAAAA. This gives the protein CASSSRQGFDVGEK. The full CDR3 protein reads CASSSRQGFDVGEKLFF.